The 23 T cell receptor beta chains reported below all come from one sample, sequenced in a study of cytomegalovirus exposure and HLA in healthy donors. PCR primers comprised 60 Vbeta and 13 Jbeta primers. TCRdb keeps only in-frame clones here, not all; method: immunoSEQ multiplex PCR. The data hold around 78,000 clones, with about 88% observed a single time. Sequencing was performed on PBMCs. The receptor source for this set is a woman aged 45-65 years in good health and CMV-seronegative.

V and J are TRBV6-5 and TRBJ1-2; D gene uncertain. The CDR3 is 14 residues long. CDR1 is MNHEY, CDR2 SVGAGI, per germline. Trimming left V 0 bases short and J 7 bases short, with 12 bases between. The CDR3 nucleotides read TGTGCCAGCAGTTACTCCTCAGAGACGGGTGGCTACACCTTC. This codes for CASSYSSETGGYTF.

The chain is built from TRBV28 and TRBJ1-1, with 7 bases identical to TRBD1. CDR1 and CDR2 (germline): MDHEN, SYDVKM. This CDR3 is built from 13 residues. Trimming at V came to 5 bases and at J to 2 bases, leaving 2 bases not matched to a gene. Here the CDR3 DNA reads TGTGCCAGCAGTGACAGGGTAAACACTGAAGCTTTCTTT. Translating gives CASSDRVNTEAFF.

The chain recombines TRBV2 with TRBJ2-5; possibly TRBD2 for D (5 bases). Germline assignment: CDR1 SNHLY and CDR2 FYNNEI. This CDR3 is built from 11 residues. Trimming pared 3 bases from V and 9 bases from J, leaving 8 bases between. In DNA, the CDR3 is TGTGCCAGCAGTGACGAGGAGGCCCAGTACTTC. As protein: CASSDEEAQYF.

CDR3 sequence (DNA): TGTGCCAGCAGCCGCCGACAGGGCCTTAACTATGGCTACACCTTC. Translated, it gives CASSRRQGLNYGYTF. This sequence joins TRBV14 and TRBJ1-2, with 7 positions matching TRBD1. The trim removed 4 bases at V and 1 base at J, leaving 6 bases unmatched. This CDR3 has 15 amino acids. Germline CDR1 and CDR2: SGHDN and FVKESK.

The chain recombines TRBV5-1 with TRBJ2-1; D remains ambiguous. Germline V gene lookup returns CDR1 SGHRS and CDR2 YFSETQ. Trimming pared 4 bases from V and 4 bases from J, leaving 6 bases between. CDR3 length: 12 amino acids. This chain's CDR3 is CASSGAYNEQFF. The CDR3 DNA reads as TGCGCCAGCAGCGGAGCTTACAATGAGCAGTTCTTC.

V and J are TRBV9 and TRBJ1-1; 12 bases map to TRBD1. The germline V gene has CDR1 SGDLS and CDR2 YYNGEE. The CDR3 sequence is 16 residues long. V lost 2 bases to trimming and J lost 5 bases; unmatched junction nucleotides: 7. CDR3 residues: CASSVGTGGVGTEAFF. CDR3 DNA: TGTGCCAGCAGCGTCGGGACAGGGGGCGTGGGAACTGAAGCTTTCTTT.

This sequence joins TRBV28 and TRBJ1-2; D unresolved. This CDR3 spans 17 amino acids. The V gene lost 3 bases and the J gene lost 2 bases, with 19 bases spanning the gap. The germline CDR1 and CDR2 sequences are MDHEN and SYDVKM. CDR3 sequence reads: CASSFELGGSRNYGYTF. CDR3 bases: TGTGCCAGCAGTTTCGAATTGGGAGGGTCCCGCAACTATGGCTACACCTTC.

This clone was observed a handful of times. The V and J genes are TRBV25-1 and TRBJ2-2; perhaps TRBD2 as D (6 bases). The germline V gene encodes CDR1 MGHDK and CDR2 SYGVNS. The CDR3 runs to 14 residues. The V gene lost 2 bases and the J gene lost 5 bases, with 9 bases spanning the gap. This CDR3 is CASSEVRETGELFF. The CDR3 DNA reads as TGTGCCAGCAGTGAAGTCCGGGAGACCGGGGAGCTGTTTTTT.

The genes are TRBV5-1 and TRBJ2-2, with 7 bases aligning to TRBD2. The V and J ends lost 0 bases and 1 base, in that order; junction bases with no gene match: 3. The CDR3 loop spans 16 amino acids. Germline V gives CDR1 SGHRS, CDR2 YFSETQ. The CDR3 is CASSLGGTKNTGELFF. CDR3 sequence (DNA): TGCGCCAGCAGCTTGGGTGGGACTAAGAACACCGGGGAGCTGTTTTTT.

This chain uses TRBV6-5 with TRBJ2-7; 8 bases are shared with TRBD2. This CDR3 spans 15 amino acids. Trimming cost V 6 bases and J 1 base; bases outside gene matches: 8. Germline CDR1 reads MNHEY; CDR2 reads SVGAGI. The CDR3 sequence is CASSPGGRESYEQYF. The CDR3 region has the DNA TGTGCCAGCAGCCCGGGGGGGAGGGAGTCCTACGAGCAGTACTTC.

The chain has TRBV6-5 and TRBJ2-5, with D perhaps matching TRBD1 (7 bases). The J call may be incorrect, as the DNA end agrees better with TRBJ2-7. Germline CDR1 and CDR2: MNHEY and SVGAGI. The CDR3 is 14 residues long. The CDR3 is CASSSQQGRYEQYF. The CDR3 bases are TGTGCCAGCAGTTCCCAACAGGGGAGGTACGAGCAGTACTTC.

CDR3 sequence (DNA): TGTGCCAGCAGACAGGACAGGGGGCGGGGAAAACTGTTTTTT. Protein: CASRQDRGRGKLFF. The chain couples TRBV6-5 to TRBJ1-4; TRBD1 agrees at 11 bases. V was clipped by 6 bases and J by 10 bases; unmatched bases: 7. CDR3 length: 14 residues. Germline CDR1 MNHEY, CDR2 SVGAGI.

V and J are TRBV5-5 and TRBJ1-6, with a weak D call TRBD1 (6 bases). Looked up from germline, CDR1 is SGHKS and CDR2 is YYEKEE (reference sequence). V lost 4 bases, J lost 9 bases, and 20 bases lay in between. The CDR3 is 16 amino acids. The CDR3 DNA sequence: TGTGCCAGCAGCCGGACAGTCCCAAAGGTTGGTTCACCCCTCCACTTT. It specifies CASSRTVPKVGSPLHF.

Of note for this clone: Germline and junction disagree at one end, which may indicate a read error. This sample also contains other DNA sequences that code for the same CDR3. The rearrangement links TRBV12-5 to TRBJ2-1, with TRBD2 identical over 8 bases. The length of the CDR3 is 18 residues. Per germline, CDR1 LGHNT and CDR2 FRNRAP. CDR3 bases: TGTGCCAGTGGTTTGGGACTAGGGATTCTGAGGACCTACAATGAGCAGTTCTTC. This encodes CASGLGLGILRTYNEQFF.

This chain uses TRBV7-3 with TRBJ1-2, with TRBD1 as a possible D gene (5 bases). This CDR3 has 13 amino acids. Germline V gene sequence: CDR1 SGHTA, CDR2 FQGTGA. Trimming shortened V by 1 base and J by 6 bases, and 9 bases separated the two germline ends. CDR3 sequence reads: CASSLRGDHGYTF. The CDR3 DNA follows: TGTGCCAGCAGCTTAAGGGGCGACCATGGCTACACCTTC.

This sequence joins TRBV5-1 and TRBJ2-1; D is perhaps TRBD1 (6 bases). The V end was cut by 3 bases, the J end by 6 bases, with 13 bases between. The CDR3 consists of 14 residues. Germline V lookup: CDR1 SGHRS, CDR2 YFSETQ. CDR3 loop: CASSSIGQTNEQFF. As DNA, the CDR3 is TGCGCCAGCAGCTCTATCGGACAGACCAATGAGCAGTTCTTC.

The chain joins TRBV5-5 to TRBJ1-2, with TRBD1 matching over 7 bases. The CDR3 covers 14 residues. Germline values: CDR1 SGHKS, CDR2 YYEKEE (reference sequence). V was clipped by 4 bases and J by 3 bases; unmatched bases: 6. The CDR3 DNA is TGTGCCAGCAGCCCACAGGGGACGGACTATGGCTACACCTTC. Its translation: CASSPQGTDYGYTF.

CDR3 sequence reads: CASSPPLDGRAREQFF. The CDR3 nucleotides read TGTGCCAGCAGTCCCCCCCTAGACGGGAGGGCCAGGGAGCAGTTCTTC. The J gene is TRBJ2-1, the V gene TRBV25-1; 8 bases match TRBD2. V dropped 5 bases and J dropped 10; count of bases not matched to a gene: 16. Germline CDR1 reads MGHDK; CDR2 reads SYGVNS. This CDR3 region has 16 residues.

J is TRBJ2-5 and V is TRBV5-1; maybe TRBD1 (6 bases). CDR1 and CDR2 (germline): SGHRS, YFSETQ. This CDR3 contains 15 residues. The V gene lost 3 bases and the J gene lost 1 base, with 13 bases spanning the gap. The CDR3 bases are TGCGCCAGCAGCTCTGGACAGTTAGTCCAAGAGACCCAGTACTTC. This gives the protein CASSSGQLVQETQYF.

This clone was seen a single time. V usage is TRBV27 and J usage is TRBJ1-1, with D unclear. Trimming took 8 bases from V and 0 from J, leaving 19 bases between them. Germline V gives CDR1 MNHEY, CDR2 SMNVEV (reference sequence). CDR3 size: 16 residues. The CDR3 DNA reads TGTGCCAGCCGGGGAGGCGCGAACGTGATGAACACTGAAGCTTTCTTT. It translates to CASRGGANVMNTEAFF.

V is TRBV2 and J is TRBJ2-1; 9 bases line up with TRBD2. J was trimmed by 4 bases and V by 6 bases; bases with no gene match: 7. The germline V gene has CDR1 SNHLY and CDR2 FYNNEI. CDR3 size: 15 residues. The CDR3 loop is CASRASGTKYNEQFF. CDR3 DNA: TGTGCCAGCAGGGCTAGCGGGACTAAATACAATGAGCAGTTCTTC.

CDR3 sequence reads: CAMGTGVGTGELFF. CDR3 in DNA: TGTGCCATGGGGACAGGGGTTGGGACCGGGGAGCTGTTTTTT. J is TRBJ2-2 and V is TRBV10-3; TRBD1 aligns across 10 bases. V trimming: 9 bases; J trimming: 5 bases; junction bases outside the gene matches: 6. This CDR3 contains 14 residues. The germline CDR1 and CDR2 sequences are ENHRY and SYGVKD.

The chain employs TRBV19 and TRBJ2-1; 9 nucleotides line up with TRBD2. This CDR3 spans 15 amino acids. The V and J ends lost 1 base and 8 bases, in that order; junction bases with no gene match: 6. Germline lookup yields CDR1 LNHDA and CDR2 SQIVND (reference sequence). The CDR3, as DNA: TGTGCCAGTAGTATAGGGCGGGGGGGTTTCGATGAGCAGTTCTTC. Its translation is CASSIGRGGFDEQFF.